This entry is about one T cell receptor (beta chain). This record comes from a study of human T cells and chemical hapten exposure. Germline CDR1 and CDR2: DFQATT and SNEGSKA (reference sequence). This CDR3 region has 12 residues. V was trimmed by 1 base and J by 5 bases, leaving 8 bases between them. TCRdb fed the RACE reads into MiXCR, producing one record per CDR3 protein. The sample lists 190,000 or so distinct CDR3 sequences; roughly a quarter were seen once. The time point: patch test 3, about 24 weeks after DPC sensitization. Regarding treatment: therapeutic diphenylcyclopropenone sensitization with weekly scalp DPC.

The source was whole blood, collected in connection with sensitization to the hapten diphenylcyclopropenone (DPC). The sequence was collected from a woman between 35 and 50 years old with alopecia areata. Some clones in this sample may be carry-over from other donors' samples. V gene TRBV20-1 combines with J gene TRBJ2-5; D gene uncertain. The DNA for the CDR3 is TGCAGTGCTAGAGTCGTAGTGGAGACCCAGTACTTC. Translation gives CSARVVVETQYF.